The 16 T cell receptor beta chains in this list originate from one sample, sequenced in a study of blood T cells in healthy people across ages. For the second PCR, which ran for about 6 to 11 cycles, a sample-barcoded 5' primer and a J-beta primer mix were used. TCRdb passed the 5' RACE reads through MiXCR, listing each CDR3 protein once. The top ten clones hold over 20% of a sample with over 950,000 distinct CDR3 sequences, roughly 51% of them seen once. Source material: blood. These receptor sequences come from a woman aged 55-69 years in good health.

CDR3 amino acids: CARGDTGELFF. In nucleotides, the CDR3 is TGTGCCAGGGGAGACACCGGGGAGCTGTTTTTT. This chain connects TRBV28 to TRBJ2-2, with a tentative D call TRBD2 (5 bases). Germline V lookup: CDR1 MDHEN, CDR2 SYDVKM. V was clipped by 9 bases and J by 3 bases, with 5 bases between them. There are 11 residues in the CDR3.

The chain recombines TRBV5-1 with TRBJ2-1; D possibly corresponds to TRBD2 (5 bases). From germline, CDR1 is SGHRS and CDR2 YFSETQ. The CDR3 covers 15 residues. Trimming stripped 0 bases from V and 7 bases from J, with 14 bases between. CDR3: CASSLGRRTPNEQFF. The CDR3 DNA follows: TGCGCCAGCAGCTTGGGGAGAAGGACTCCTAATGAGCAGTTCTTC.

At least ten counts were recorded for this clonotype. The rearrangement links TRBV27 to TRBJ2-3, with 13 bases fitting TRBD2. Per the germline V gene, CDR1 is MNHEY and CDR2 is SMNVEV (reference sequence). V shed 2 bases, J shed 10 bases, and the junction held 6 bases outside the gene matches. The CDR3 sequence is 15 residues long. In nucleotides, the CDR3 is TGTGCCAGCAGTTTAGGGACTAGCGGGAAAGGTGCGCAGTATTTT. This codes for CASSLGTSGKGAQYF.

V is TRBV30 and J is TRBJ2-3; the D is unclear. Trimming removed 4 bases from V and 4 bases from J, with 9 bases in between. Germline loops: CDR1 GTSNPN, CDR2 SVGIG (reference sequence). The CDR3 totals 12 residues. The CDR3 region is CAWNRVSDTQYF. The CDR3 nucleotides are TGTGCCTGGAATCGAGTCTCAGATACGCAGTATTTT.

The chain is built from TRBV28 and TRBJ2-3; 8 positions match TRBD1. This CDR3 has 15 amino acids. Germline V gene sequence: CDR1 MDHEN, CDR2 SYDVKM. With 8 bases clipped from V and 3 bases from J, the junction kept 10 bases outside the gene matches. CDR3 protein: CASLRAGGRTDTQYF. DNA of the CDR3: TGTGCCAGCCTCCGGGCAGGGGGCAGGACAGATACGCAGTATTTT.

This chain joins TRBV7-9 and TRBJ2-7; TRBD1 matches 9 bases. The J segment lost 1 base and the V segment lost 6 bases, leaving 4 bases of the junction unmatched. Germline V CDR1 and CDR2: SEHNR, FQNEAQ (reference sequence). CDR3 length equals 14 residues. The CDR3 nucleotides are TGTGCCAGCAGAGGACAGGGGATGTCCTACGAGCAGTACTTC. Translated: CASRGQGMSYEQYF.

The chain joins TRBV5-6 to TRBJ2-7; D gene uncertain. The CDR3 runs to 12 residues. Germline loops: CDR1 SGHDT, CDR2 YYEEEE. Trimming removed 4 bases from V and 6 bases from J, with 11 bases in between. CDR3 coding DNA: TGTGCCAGCAGCGTAGACCTCTCCGAGCAGTACTTC. The encoded protein is CASSVDLSEQYF.

This clonotype was detected only a few times. The rearrangement links TRBV29-1 to TRBJ2-1, with D hard to call. V was pared by 7 bases and J by 4 bases, with 14 bases between. The length of the CDR3 is 13 residues. Germline CDR1 is SQVTM and CDR2 is ANQGSEA. The CDR3 reads CSAETARYNEQFF. The DNA of the CDR3 is TGCAGCGCAGAAACCGCTCGGTACAATGAGCAGTTCTTC.

This clonotype was observed a few times. The J gene is TRBJ2-1, the V gene TRBV7-2; 12 nucleotides line up with TRBD2. Germline V gives CDR1 SGHTA, CDR2 FQGNSA. The CDR3 is 17 residues long. The V gene end was trimmed by 5 bases and the J gene end by 9 bases; junction bases not matched to a gene: 14. This CDR3 is CASSPPNGLAGYGEQFF. CDR3 nucleotide sequence: TGTGCCAGCAGCCCTCCCAACGGACTAGCGGGGTATGGTGAGCAGTTCTTC.

The CDR3 DNA reads as TGTGCCAGCAGCCTAAAGGGGCGTGGAAGCACAGATACGCAGTATTTT. It translates to CASSLKGRGSTDTQYF. The chain links TRBV3-1 to TRBJ2-3, with D maybe TRBD1 (5 bases). Trimming removed 4 bases at V and 0 bases at J, with 14 bases between. The CDR3 is 16 amino acids. Germline lookup yields CDR1 LGHDT and CDR2 YNNKEL (reference sequence).

This clonotype appeared many times. The V gene is TRBV27, the J gene TRBJ2-5; no reliable D call. This CDR3 region has 12 residues. V shed 5 bases and J shed 5 bases, with 9 bases lying between them. Germline CDR1 and CDR2: MNHEY and SMNVEV (reference sequence). The CDR3 loop is CASSDSLETQYF. The CDR3 DNA is TGTGCCAGCAGTGATAGTCTGGAGACCCAGTACTTC.

The chain employs TRBV2 and TRBJ2-7, with D possibly TRBD1 on 6 matching bases. The CDR3 spans 14 residues. Germline V lookup: CDR1 SNHLY, CDR2 FYNNEI. The V end lost 6 bases, the J end lost 0 bases, and 12 bases lay between the germline ends. In nucleotides, the CDR3 is TGTGCCAGCAGGAAGGACAGTAGCTCCTACGAGCAGTACTTC. It codes for CASRKDSSSYEQYF.

CDR3 residues: CASSLVEGVAFF. The CDR3 DNA sequence: TGTGCCAGCAGCTTAGTGGAGGGAGTCGCTTTCTTT. The chain links TRBV7-8 to TRBJ1-1; D is unclear. Trimming removed 1 base at V and 11 bases at J, with 11 bases between. The V gene's germline CDR1 is SGHVS and CDR2 FQNEAQ. The CDR3 is 12 residues long.

This clonotype was detected only a few times. CDR3 DNA sequence: TGTGCCAGCAGCTTAGCGGGACAGGGGCGTACTGAAGCTTTCTTT. It is translated as CASSLAGQGRTEAFF. The chain has TRBV7-2 and TRBJ1-1, with 10 nucleotides matching TRBD1. From germline, CDR1 is SGHTA and CDR2 FQGNSA. CDR3 size: 15 residues. Losses at the gene ends were 0 bases for V and 5 bases for J; bases not matched to a gene: 3.

The V call is TRBV18, the J call TRBJ2-4; D uncertain. Trimming took off 2 bases at V and 8 bases at J, with 10 bases between the two ends. Germline V lookup: CDR1 KGHSH, CDR2 LQKENI. The CDR3 loop spans 13 amino acids. The CDR3 loop is CASSPRDGDIQYF. The CDR3 DNA follows: TGTGCCAGCTCACCAAGGGATGGGGACATTCAGTACTTC.

This chain uses TRBV5-6 with TRBJ1-5; D might be TRBD1 (5 bases). Germline V gene lookup returns CDR1 SGHDT and CDR2 YYEEEE. V lost 2 bases, J lost 5 bases, and 8 bases lay in between. CDR3 length: 13 residues. The CDR3 protein is CASSLQDYQPQHF. Written as DNA, the CDR3 is TGTGCCAGCAGCTTACAGGATTATCAGCCCCAGCATTTT. The whole variable domain, filled in from reference TRBV5-6 and TRBJ1-5, reads DAGVTQSPTHLIKTRGQQVTLRCSPKSGHDTVSWYQQALGQGPQFIFQYYEEEERQRGNFPDRFSGHQFPNYSSELNVNALLLGDSALYLCASSLQDYQPQHFGDGTRLSIL.